The rows below give T cell receptor beta chains drawn from one sample of a study of memory CD4+ T cells and cytomegalovirus serostatus. Sequencing was performed with immunoSEQ multiplex PCR; in TCRdb, only in-frame clones are kept and a portion is missing. This table holds around 61,000 clones, roughly 87% found once. Sequenced: memory CD4+ T cells from blood. These receptor sequences come from an adult in good health and CMV-seronegative. CDR3s include the opening cysteine and the closing phenylalanine or tryptophan. A D gene is named only where the DNA matches it firmly. Some rows have no size entry. The others give once, few or many, or a class for an expanded clone.

clone size: NA; J gene: TRBJ1-1; V gene: TRBV18; D gene: NA; CDR3 DNA: TGTGCCAGCTCACCACCCCAGGGGCTGGCGAACACTGAAGCTTTCTTT; CDR3 protein: CASSPPQGLANTEAFF
clone size: NA; J gene: TRBJ1-3; V gene: TRBV19; D gene: NA; CDR3 DNA: TGTGCCAGTAGGAGAACCGGTACTTACTCTGGAAACACCATATATTTT; CDR3 protein: CASRRTGTYSGNTIYF
clone size: NA; J gene: TRBJ1-1; V gene: TRBV19; D gene: TRBD1; CDR3 DNA: TGTGCCAGTAGTCTCCGGGACAGGAACACTGAAGCTTTCTTT; CDR3 protein: CASSLRDRNTEAFF
clone size: NA; J gene: TRBJ1-1; V gene: TRBV19; D gene: NA; CDR3 DNA: TGTGCCAGTAGTATACAATCGGGAGGCACTGAAGCTTTCTTT; CDR3 protein: CASSIQSGGTEAFF
clone size: NA; J gene: TRBJ2-7; V gene: TRBV11-2; D gene: NA; CDR3 DNA: TGTGCCAGCAGCTTAGATCTTAGAAGAGGGCAGTACTTC; CDR3 protein: CASSLDLRRGQYF
clone size: few; J gene: TRBJ2-3; V gene: TRBV5-4; D gene: NA; CDR3 DNA: TGTGCCAGCAGCATGGGCCTCCTAGATACGCAGTATTTT; CDR3 protein: CASSMGLLDTQYF
clone size: few; J gene: TRBJ1-2; V gene: TRBV5-6; D gene: NA; CDR3 DNA: TGTGCCAGCAGCTTGAACGACTATGGCTACACCTTC; CDR3 protein: CASSLNDYGYTF
clone size: few; J gene: TRBJ1-1; V gene: TRBV30; D gene: TRBD1; CDR3 DNA: TGTGCCTGCCAGGGGGGTCTTACTGATCGGTCTGAAGCTTTCTTT; CDR3 protein: CACQGGLTDRSEAFF
clone size: NA; J gene: TRBJ1-6; V gene: TRBV19; D gene: NA; CDR3 DNA: TGTGCCAGCAGTGACGGGTATCGACCCCTCCACTTT; CDR3 protein: CASSDGYRPLHF
clone size: NA; J gene: TRBJ2-2; V gene: TRBV5-6; D gene: TRBD2; CDR3 DNA: TGTGCCAGCAGCTTGGATAGGGAGGGCGACACCGGGGAGCTGTTTTTT; CDR3 protein: CASSLDREGDTGELFF
clone size: NA; J gene: TRBJ2-3; V gene: TRBV7-3; D gene: NA; CDR3 DNA: TGTGCCAGCAGCTTAACCCACCTTGATACGCAGTATTTT; CDR3 protein: CASSLTHLDTQYF
clone size: NA; J gene: TRBJ2-4; V gene: TRBV19; D gene: NA; CDR3 DNA: TGTGCCAGTACCCCGGGCAGGGGAGAAAACATTCAGTACTTC; CDR3 protein: CASTPGRGENIQYF
clone size: NA; J gene: TRBJ2-7; V gene: TRBV9; D gene: TRBD1; CDR3 DNA: TGTGCCAGCAGCGCCCAACCGGGACAGGGCTACGAGCAGTACTTC; CDR3 protein: CASSAQPGQGYEQYF
clone size: NA; J gene: TRBJ2-7; V gene: TRBV5-1; D gene: NA; CDR3 DNA: TGCGCCAGCAGCTTCAGCTCCTACGAGCAGTACTTC; CDR3 protein: CASSFSSYEQYF
clone size: NA; J gene: TRBJ2-3; V gene: TRBV7-8; D gene: NA; CDR3 DNA: TGTGCCAGCAGCCTTAGACGGGACACAGATACGCAGTATTTT; CDR3 protein: CASSLRRDTDTQYF
clone size: NA; J gene: TRBJ2-2; V gene: TRBV19; D gene: TRBD2; CDR3 DNA: TGTGCCAGTAGTATTGCGTCGTGGATAGCGGGGGGGCACGGGGAGCTGTTTTTT; CDR3 protein: CASSIASWIAGGHGELFF
clone size: NA; J gene: TRBJ2-5; V gene: TRBV18; D gene: TRBD1; CDR3 DNA: TGTGCCAGCTCACCGGGACAGGGGGCAGGAGAGACCCAGTACTTC; CDR3 protein: CASSPGQGAGETQYF
clone size: NA; J gene: TRBJ1-1; V gene: TRBV5-6; D gene: NA; CDR3 DNA: TGTGCCAGCAGCCCCGGGAAGATCGGTGAAGCTTTCTTT; CDR3 protein: CASSPGKIGEAFF
clone size: NA; J gene: TRBJ1-2; V gene: TRBV28; D gene: NA; CDR3 DNA: TGTGCCAGCAGACCCACAGGGAGGATTGGGTATGGCTACACCTTC; CDR3 protein: CASRPTGRIGYGYTF
clone size: NA; J gene: TRBJ1-5; V gene: TRBV2; D gene: TRBD1; CDR3 DNA: TGTGCCAGCCTTGACAGGGGGGGAGGTCAGCCCCAGCATTTT; CDR3 protein: CASLDRGGGQPQHF
clone size: NA; J gene: TRBJ1-2; V gene: TRBV7-2; D gene: NA; CDR3 DNA: TGTGCCAGCAGCGACCGGACGGGAAGCCATGGCTACACCTTC; CDR3 protein: CASSDRTGSHGYTF
clone size: NA; J gene: TRBJ1-2; V gene: TRBV11-2; D gene: TRBD1; CDR3 DNA: TGTGCCAGCAGCAGGGGGGACAGGGGCAGCTATGGCTACACCTTC; CDR3 protein: CASSRGDRGSYGYTF
clone size: NA; J gene: TRBJ1-5; V gene: TRBV28; D gene: NA; CDR3 DNA: TGTGCCAGCAGGTCCGGGACATCACTAGGTCAGCCCCAGCATTTT; CDR3 protein: CASRSGTSLGQPQHF
clone size: NA; J gene: TRBJ1-1; V gene: TRBV7-9; D gene: NA; CDR3 DNA: TGTGCCAGCAGCCGGAACAGGGAGGTCTTCATGAACACTGAAGCTTTCTTT; CDR3 protein: CASSRNREVFMNTEAFF
clone size: NA; J gene: TRBJ1-5; V gene: TRBV14; D gene: NA; CDR3 DNA: TGTGCCAGCAGCATCAGCGGTAGCAATCAGCCCCAGCATTTT; CDR3 protein: CASSISGSNQPQHF
clone size: NA; J gene: TRBJ2-3; V gene: TRBV7-9; D gene: NA; CDR3 DNA: TGTGCCAGCAGCCCAAAGATCAGGATCGGCTACACGCAGTATTTT; CDR3 protein: CASSPKIRIGYTQYF
clone size: NA; J gene: TRBJ2-3; V gene: TRBV7-9; D gene: NA; CDR3 DNA: TGTGCCAGCAGCCCTCCCCGGGCTGGCGGGGATACGCAGTATTTT; CDR3 protein: CASSPPRAGGDTQYF
clone size: NA; J gene: TRBJ2-2; V gene: TRBV7-3; D gene: TRBD2; CDR3 DNA: TGTGCCAGCAGCCTAGCGGGGGACTTCACCGGGGAGCTGTTTTTT; CDR3 protein: CASSLAGDFTGELFF
clone size: once; J gene: TRBJ1-1; V gene: TRBV21-1; D gene: NA; CDR3 DNA: TGTGCCAGCAATCTGGGGACGAACACTGAAGCTTTCTTT; CDR3 protein: CASNLGTNTEAFF
clone size: NA; J gene: TRBJ2-3; V gene: TRBV6-5; D gene: NA; CDR3 DNA: TGTGCCAGCAGTGGGCCAGGGGCAGGGGCAGATACGCAGTATTTT; CDR3 protein: CASSGPGAGADTQYF
clone size: NA; J gene: TRBJ2-1; V gene: TRBV10-3; D gene: NA; CDR3 DNA: TGTGCCATCAGTGCCGATTGGACAGCCCAGTTCTTC; CDR3 protein: CAISADWTAQFF
clone size: NA; J gene: TRBJ1-1; V gene: TRBV6-5; D gene: NA; CDR3 DNA: TGTGCCAGCAGTTTCCCGAAAGCGGGTGAAGCTTTCTTT; CDR3 protein: CASSFPKAGEAFF
clone size: NA; J gene: TRBJ2-7; V gene: TRBV6-1; D gene: NA; CDR3 DNA: TGTGCCATCAGTGAGGGTGGATTCGGAGTCCGGAGAGGGGAGCAGTACTTC; CDR3 protein: CAISEGGFGVRRGEQYF
clone size: few; J gene: TRBJ2-5; V gene: TRBV2; D gene: TRBD2; CDR3 DNA: TGTGCCAGCACCGCCGGGGGGGCAACGGAGACCCAGTACTTC; CDR3 protein: CASTAGGATETQYF
clone size: NA; J gene: TRBJ1-2; V gene: TRBV30; D gene: NA; CDR3 DNA: TGTGCCTGGACAGGGAGCTATGGCTACACCTTC; CDR3 protein: CAWTGSYGYTF
clone size: once; J gene: TRBJ1-5; V gene: TRBV7-2; D gene: NA; CDR3 DNA: TGTGCCAGCAGCCCAGGGCGCAGCAATCAGCCCCAGCATTTT; CDR3 protein: CASSPGRSNQPQHF
clone size: NA; J gene: TRBJ1-4; V gene: TRBV23-1; D gene: NA; CDR3 DNA: TGCGCCAGCAGGTGTGGGGGGGCGTCCCGTACAACTAATGAAAAACTGTTTTTT; CDR3 protein: CASRCGGASRTTNEKLFF
clone size: NA; J gene: TRBJ1-5; V gene: TRBV5-5; D gene: NA; CDR3 DNA: TGTGCCAGCAGCTTGGGGCAGCAAAATCAGCCCCAGCATTTT; CDR3 protein: CASSLGQQNQPQHF
clone size: NA; J gene: TRBJ2-1; V gene: TRBV27; D gene: TRBD1; CDR3 DNA: TGTGCCAGCAGTTTCTTGAGGGGGCAGGGAACGGATGAGCAGTTCTTC; CDR3 protein: CASSFLRGQGTDEQFF
clone size: NA; J gene: TRBJ1-1; V gene: TRBV7-2; D gene: TRBD1; CDR3 DNA: TGTGCCAGCAGCCAATTACAGGGGAGAGTAAAAGCTTTCTTT; CDR3 protein: CASSQLQGRVKAFF
clone size: NA; J gene: TRBJ2-5; V gene: TRBV20-1; D gene: NA; CDR3 DNA: TGCAGTGCAACGCACCAAGAGACCCAGTACTTC; CDR3 protein: CSATHQETQYF
clone size: NA; J gene: TRBJ2-2; V gene: TRBV11-3; D gene: NA; CDR3 DNA: TGTGCCAGCAGCCCCGGGACACTGAACACCGGGGAGCTGTTTTTT; CDR3 protein: CASSPGTLNTGELFF
clone size: NA; J gene: TRBJ2-5; V gene: TRBV2; D gene: TRBD2; CDR3 DNA: TGTGCCAGCAGTGAACCGAGGGGACTAGCGGCTGAAGAGACCCAGTACTTC; CDR3 protein: CASSEPRGLAAEETQYF
clone size: NA; J gene: TRBJ2-3; V gene: TRBV19; D gene: TRBD2; CDR3 DNA: TGTGCCAGTAGTAGGGGGTTGACTAGCGGCACAGATACGCAGTATTTT; CDR3 protein: CASSRGLTSGTDTQYF
clone size: NA; J gene: TRBJ1-4; V gene: TRBV4-3; D gene: NA; CDR3 DNA: TGCGCCAGCAGCCAGGACCGAAAGGAAAAACTGTTTTTT; CDR3 protein: CASSQDRKEKLFF
clone size: NA; J gene: TRBJ2-3; V gene: TRBV4-3; D gene: TRBD2; CDR3 DNA: TGCGCCAGCAGCCAAGCAAGCGGGGGGTTCTCAGATACGCAGTATTTT; CDR3 protein: CASSQASGGFSDTQYF
clone size: NA; J gene: TRBJ2-1; V gene: TRBV30; D gene: NA; CDR3 DNA: TGTGCCTGGAGTGTAGTCGGGGGCAGGTACAATGAGCAGTTCTTC; CDR3 protein: CAWSVVGGRYNEQFF
clone size: NA; J gene: TRBJ2-5; V gene: TRBV7-8; D gene: NA; CDR3 DNA: TGTGCCAGCAGCCGCGGGTGGGGCCAAGAGACCCAGTACTTC; CDR3 protein: CASSRGWGQETQYF
clone size: NA; J gene: TRBJ1-2; V gene: TRBV28; D gene: TRBD1; CDR3 DNA: TGTGCCAGCAGCTGGGACAGGGCGTCCGGCTACACCTTC; CDR3 protein: CASSWDRASGYTF
clone size: NA; J gene: TRBJ1-4; V gene: TRBV6-6; D gene: NA; CDR3 DNA: TGTGCCACCTCGTTGGGGAGAGGGCCGTTCAAACTGTTTTTT; CDR3 protein: CATSLGRGPFKLFF